Sequencing of this TCR beta chain was carried out in a study of regulatory T cells in long-lasting Graves disease. The wider study: For a period under 3 months, newly diagnosed Graves' patients had taken antithyroid drugs.

Time point noted: newly diagnosed GD, antithyroid drugs for less than 3 months. Preparation of the TCR library used RNA extracted from PBMCs. Construction of TCR beta libraries relied on iRepertoire HTBI primers and on Arm-PCR targeting CDR3 regions. Original processing notes: Samples jointly harbored fewer than 70 TRBV and 14 TRBJ segments. TCRdb redid the calling of the multiplex PCR reads with MiXCR, one entry per CDR3 protein. The V and J calls were not made by the authors but by TCRdb's processing. The data contain roughly 530,000 distinct CDR3 sequences, around 15% of them seen just once; the ten biggest clones take up 20% to 30%. Per the germline V gene, CDR1 is MGHRA and CDR2 is YSYEKL. The CDR3 has 15 residues. Trimming shortened V by 4 bases and J by 3 bases, and 16 bases separated the two germline ends. This sample also appeared in a second study, on T cells in Graves' hyperthyroidism and ophthalmopathy. That work adds: Peripheral blood also featured most of the thyroid clonotypes expanded above 0.001.

The chain carries TRBV4-1 and TRBJ2-7, with a weak D call TRBD1 (5 bases). This clonotype originated in a woman aged 35-65 years with Graves disease. This specimen consisted of peripheral blood mononuclear cells (PBMCs), obtained at new diagnosis, from a patient treated with antithyroid drugs. The CDR3 bases are TGCGCCAGCAGCCGGAACTACAGACAGAGCTACGAGCAGTACTTC. Residues: CASSRNYRQSYEQYF.